Sequencing of this TCR beta chain was carried out in a study of blood T cells in healthy people across ages. Using a J-beta primer mix together with a sample-barcoded 5' primer, a second PCR was run for about 7 to 12 cycles. TCRdb independently ran MiXCR on the 5' RACE reads; one entry per CDR3 protein. Found here are about 1.6 million distinct CDR3 sequences, about 32% of them singletons; the top ten hold roughly 12%. The CDR3 covers 14 residues. From germline, CDR1 is SGHVS and CDR2 FNYEAQ. The V end was cut by 2 bases, the J end by 8 bases, with 13 bases between. The sample taken for sequencing was blood. The receptor's source is a woman under 40 in good health. The chain has TRBV7-6 and TRBJ2-1; possible D gene TRBD2, 5 bases. CDR3 bases: TGTGCCAGCAGCTTAATCCCCTCTAGCTATGAGCAGTTCTTC. This encodes CASSLIPSSYEQFF. Based on the CDR3 plus reference TRBV7-6 and TRBJ2-1, the full variable domain is GAGVSQSPRYKVTKRGQDVALRCDPISGHVSLYWYRQALGQGPEFLTYFNYEAQQDKSGLPNDRFSAERPEGSISTLTIQRTEQRDSAMYRCASSLIPSSYEQFFGPGTRLTVL.